This T cell receptor beta chain was found in a study of blood T cell repertoires in COVID-19. The wider study: Donors in the United States, Italy and Spain gave samples during acute or convalescent COVID-19.

Assay: immunoSEQ multiplex PCR; the TCRdb copy retains only in-frame clones and omits some. The sample has under 250,000 clones, 80% to 95% seen once. Seattle patients were enrolled while actively infected and followed longitudinally. The CDR3 length is 14 residues. The ends lost 10 bases at V and 6 bases at J; junction bases unmatched: 13. Germline V gives CDR1 MNHNS, CDR2 SASEGT. Sequencing used peripheral blood. V gene TRBV6-1 combines with J gene TRBJ2-3; 7 nucleotides match TRBD1. The sequence derives from a man in his sixties with COVID-19, enrolled during active disease. This chain's CDR3 is CATTSGTERDTQYF. DNA of the CDR3: TGTGCCACCACTTCCGGGACAGAAAGGGATACGCAGTATTTT.